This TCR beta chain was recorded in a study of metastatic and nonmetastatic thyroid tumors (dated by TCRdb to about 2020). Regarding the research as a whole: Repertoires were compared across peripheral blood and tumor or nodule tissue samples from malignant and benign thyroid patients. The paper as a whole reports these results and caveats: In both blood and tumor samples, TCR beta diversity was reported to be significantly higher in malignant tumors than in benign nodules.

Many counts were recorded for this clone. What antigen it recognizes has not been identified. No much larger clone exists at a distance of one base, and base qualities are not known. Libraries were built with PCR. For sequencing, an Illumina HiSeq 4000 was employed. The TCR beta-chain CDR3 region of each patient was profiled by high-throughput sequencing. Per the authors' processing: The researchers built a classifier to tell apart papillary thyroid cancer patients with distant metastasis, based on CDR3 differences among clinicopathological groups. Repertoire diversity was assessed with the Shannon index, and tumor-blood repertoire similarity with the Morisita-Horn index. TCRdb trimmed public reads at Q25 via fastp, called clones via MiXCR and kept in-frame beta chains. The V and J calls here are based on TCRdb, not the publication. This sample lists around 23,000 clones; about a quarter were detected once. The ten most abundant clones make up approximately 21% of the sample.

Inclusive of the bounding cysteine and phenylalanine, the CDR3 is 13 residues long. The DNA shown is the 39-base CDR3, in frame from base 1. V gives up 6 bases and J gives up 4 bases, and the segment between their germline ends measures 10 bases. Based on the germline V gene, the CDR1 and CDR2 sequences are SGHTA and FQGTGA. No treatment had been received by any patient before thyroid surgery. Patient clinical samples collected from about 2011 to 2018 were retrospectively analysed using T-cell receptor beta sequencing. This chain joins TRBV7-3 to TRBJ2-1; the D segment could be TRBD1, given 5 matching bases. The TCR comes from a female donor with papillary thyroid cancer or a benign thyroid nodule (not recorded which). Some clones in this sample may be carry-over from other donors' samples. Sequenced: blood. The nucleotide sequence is TGTGCCAGCAGTCCCCAGGGTTACAATGAGCAGTTCTTC. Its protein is CASSPQGYNEQFF.